The 32 T cell receptor beta chains reported below all come from one sample, sequenced in a study of Ad26.COV2.S vaccination and SARS-CoV-2 variants. Produced via immunoSEQ multiplex PCR; TCRdb's table is partial and in-frame only. The sample includes over 110,000 clones, roughly 88% of them seen just once. The sample consisted of peripheral blood, taken after recovery from COVID-19. Receptors originate from a human donor who had recovered from COVID-19.

Of note for this clone: Other DNA sequences in the same sample also yield this CDR3. The chain employs TRBV19 and TRBJ1-5; 7 nucleotides line up with TRBD1. CDR1 and CDR2 (germline): LNHDA, SQIVND (reference sequence). The CDR3 is 15 amino acids. J lost 5 bases, V lost 6 bases, and 10 bases had no gene match. CDR3 region: CASSPTGTVYQPQHF. CDR3 in DNA: TGTGCCAGTAGCCCAACCGGGACAGTGTATCAGCCCCAGCATTTT.

CDR3 DNA sequence: TGTGCCAGCAGACTGGACAGGGGTAATTCACCCCTCCACTTT. Protein sequence: CASRLDRGNSPLHF. This chain links TRBV3-1 (or the pseudogene TRBV3-2) with TRBJ1-6; TRBD1 matches 9 bases. This CDR3 spans 14 amino acids. V was pared by 6 bases and J by 6 bases, with 3 bases of the junction left unmatched. The V gene's germline CDR1 is LGHDT and CDR2 YNNKEL (reference sequence).

This sequence joins TRBV30 and TRBJ2-3; D call uncertain. Germline-derived CDR1 and CDR2 are GTSNPN and SVGIG (reference sequence). CDR3 size: 11 residues. V shed 3 bases and J shed 6 bases, with 7 bases lying between them. The CDR3 nucleotides read TGTGCCTGGAGGCTGGAGGATACGCAGTATTTT. It is translated as CAWRLEDTQYF.

The chain couples TRBV6-6 to TRBJ2-6; the D gene could be TRBD1 or TRBD2 (5 bases each). Deletions cut 5 bases from V and 4 bases from J, with 18 bases between. The germline V gene has CDR1 MNHNY and CDR2 SVGAGI (reference sequence). The CDR3 consists of 17 residues. The CDR3 here is CASSLRGQATGANVLTF. DNA for the CDR3: TGTGCCAGCAGTCTCCGGGGCCAAGCGACCGGGGCCAACGTCCTGACTTTC.

The rearrangement joins TRBV30 to TRBJ2-5, with 7 bases that match TRBD1. This CDR3 is 16 amino acids long. V lost 2 bases, J lost 2 bases, and 11 bases stayed unmatched. Germline CDR1 is GTSNPN and CDR2 is SVGIG (reference sequence). The CDR3 reads CAWSFPQGKVQETQYF. In DNA, the CDR3 is TGTGCCTGGAGTTTCCCACAGGGGAAAGTACAAGAGACCCAGTACTTC.

The CDR3 DNA follows: TGTGCCAGTAGTATAGTTGTCAGTGACGAGCAGTACTTC. It encodes CASSIVVSDEQYF. V gene TRBV19 combines with J gene TRBJ2-7; no clear D gene. Looked up from germline, CDR1 is LNHDA and CDR2 is SQIVND (reference sequence). This CDR3 contains 13 residues. V was cut by 1 base and J by 5 bases, with 9 bases left in between.

CDR3 in amino acids: CASSSVGLEAFF. CDR3 nucleotides: TGTGCCAGCAGTTCCGTGGGACTTGAAGCTTTCTTT. The chain recombines TRBV28 with TRBJ1-1; TRBD1 might be the D (5 bases). Trimming removed 4 bases from V and 7 bases from J, with 10 bases in between. The CDR3 covers 12 residues. CDR1 and CDR2 (germline): MDHEN, SYDVKM.

The J gene is TRBJ2-5, the V gene TRBV6-5, with D hard to call. The germline gives CDR1 MNHEY, CDR2 SVGAGI. The V and J ends lost 8 bases and 3 bases respectively, with 13 bases between them. The CDR3 sequence is 13 residues long. This chain's CDR3 is CASGSLNEETQYF. CDR3 DNA: TGTGCCAGCGGTTCACTAAACGAAGAGACCCAGTACTTC.

This rearrangement joins TRBV11-2 to TRBJ2-1; 9 bases map to TRBD1. Germline CDR1 reads SGHAT; CDR2 reads FQNNGV. The CDR3 contains 16 residues. V gave up 5 bases and J gave up 10 bases; unmatched junction bases: 15. The CDR3 sequence: CASSRSLTGGQGEQFF. Written as DNA, the CDR3 is TGTGCCAGCAGCCGATCTTTGACAGGGGGTCAAGGGGAGCAGTTCTTC. The full variable domain, its missing parts supplied by reference TRBV11-2 and TRBJ2-1, is EAGVAQSPRYKIIEKRQSVAFWCNPISGHATLYWYQQILGQGPKLLIQFQNNGVVDDSQLPKDRFSAERLKGVDSTLKIQPAKLEDSAVYLCASSRSLTGGQGEQFFGPGTRLTVL.

This clone was detected once. The rearrangement uses TRBV7-9 and TRBJ1-2; TRBD1 agrees at 8 bases. The junction had 10 bases not matched to a gene; V was cut back by 1 base and J by 6 bases. Germline V gives CDR1 SEHNR, CDR2 FQNEAQ (reference sequence). The CDR3 covers 16 residues. CDR3 DNA: TGTGCCAGCAGCTTAGAGGGCCGGCAGGGGGCAGATGGCTACACCTTC. It translates to CASSLEGRQGADGYTF.

This clone has just one count. The rearrangement links TRBV9 to TRBJ2-7; 9 nucleotides line up with TRBD1. Germline V gene sequence: CDR1 SGDLS, CDR2 YYNGEE. The CDR3 runs to 13 residues. After removal of 0 bases from V and 6 bases from J, the junction contained 1 base not matched to a gene. CDR3 in amino acids: CASSVGGQGEQYF. CDR3 nucleotide sequence: TGTGCCAGCAGCGTAGGGGGACAGGGCGAGCAGTACTTC.

Of note for this clone: Germline is not matched at one junction end, which may reflect a read error. The sample contains more than one DNA sequence encoding this CDR3. The V call is TRBV11-2, the J call TRBJ2-7; D is unresolved. Germline V gives CDR1 SGHAT, CDR2 FQNNGV. This CDR3 is built from 15 residues. This chain's CDR3 is CASSLEGSGTYEQYF. The CDR3 DNA sequence: TGTGCCAGCAGCTTAGAGGGGTCAGGAACCTACGAGCAGTACTTT.

This rearrangement joins TRBV24-1 to TRBJ2-4; a weak D match, TRBD1 (5 bases). This CDR3 is built from 14 residues. Germline CDR1 KGHDR, CDR2 SFDVKD. V gave up 2 bases and J gave up 2 bases, with 6 bases separating them. The CDR3 DNA follows: TGTGCCACCAGTGATTCAGGGACCAAAAACATTCAGTACTTC. The encoded protein is CATSDSGTKNIQYF.

This clone was counted a few times. The rearrangement joins TRBV11-2 to TRBJ1-5; D call uncertain. Germline CDR1 SGHAT, CDR2 FQNNGV. V lost 8 bases and J 3 bases, leaving 11 bases between the germline ends. The CDR3 loop spans 13 amino acids. Written as DNA, the CDR3 is TGTGCCAGCTCGGACGGAGTCAATCAGCCCCAGCATTTT. It is translated as CASSDGVNQPQHF.

V gene TRBV11-3 combines with J gene TRBJ2-3; 11 nucleotides agree with TRBD2. CDR1 is SGHNT, CDR2 YENEEA, per germline. J lost 4 bases, V lost 3 bases, and 9 bases had no gene match. This CDR3 region has 17 residues. The CDR3 reads CASSLISGGAGADTQYF. The CDR3 nucleotides are TGTGCCAGCAGCTTGATTAGCGGGGGGGCCGGGGCAGATACGCAGTATTTT.

This chain uses TRBV5-6 with TRBJ1-2, with D perhaps matching TRBD1 (5 bases). Deletions cut 6 bases from V and 3 bases from J, with 12 bases between. CDR1 is SGHDT, CDR2 YYEEEE, per germline. The length of the CDR3 is 13 residues. CDR3 loop: CASTRGLDYGYTF. The CDR3 nucleotides are TGTGCCAGCACCCGGGGGTTAGACTATGGCTACACCTTC.

V usage is TRBV7-9 and J usage is TRBJ1-3; TRBD1 might be the D (6 bases). Per the germline V gene, CDR1 is SEHNR and CDR2 is FQNEAQ (reference sequence). The CDR3 consists of 15 residues. Trimming stripped 2 bases from V and 1 base from J, with 9 bases between. The CDR3 here is CASSLIGQSGNTIYF. The CDR3 DNA reads TGTGCCAGCAGCTTAATCGGACAGTCTGGAAACACCATATATTTT.

The chain joins TRBV9 to TRBJ1-2, with 10 bases that match TRBD1. The length of the CDR3 is 17 residues. Germline CDR1 reads SGDLS; CDR2 reads YYNGEE. Trimming removed 3 bases from V and 2 bases from J; junction bases left unmatched: 10. This chain's CDR3 is CASSARQGALPNYGYTF. CDR3 nucleotides: TGTGCCAGCAGCGCAAGACAGGGGGCACTCCCAAACTATGGCTACACCTTC.

DNA of the CDR3: TGTGCCAGCAGCACCGGACAAGACTACGAGCAGTACTTC. It is translated as CASSTGQDYEQYF. The chain recombines TRBV5-6 with TRBJ2-7; D perhaps matches TRBD1 (5 bases). The ends were cut back, 4 bases at V and 3 bases at J, with 11 bases in the middle. CDR1 is SGHDT, CDR2 YYEEEE, per germline. The CDR3 spans 13 residues. The full variable domain, rest sourced from reference TRBV5-6 and TRBJ2-7, is DAGVTQSPTHLIKTRGQQVTLRCSPKSGHDTVSWYQQALGQGPQFIFQYYEEEERQRGNFPDRFSGHQFPNYSSELNVNALLLGDSALYLCASSTGQDYEQYFGPGTRLTVT.

J is TRBJ1-5 and V is TRBV7-2; D is ambiguous. This CDR3 contains 15 residues. CDR1 is SGHTA and CDR2 is FQGNSA in the germline V gene. Trimming left V 4 bases short and J 5 bases short, with 15 bases between. In DNA form, the CDR3 reads TGTGCCAGCAGCTCGGCGTGGCAGTTTGATCAGCCCCAGCATTTT. It specifies CASSSAWQFDQPQHF.

The chain recombines TRBV7-9 with TRBJ2-1, with D possibly being TRBD2 (5 bases). The ends were cut back, 3 bases at V and 0 bases at J, with 18 bases in the middle. Germline V gene lookup returns CDR1 SEHNR and CDR2 FQNEAQ (reference sequence). The CDR3 is 18 residues long. The CDR3 DNA sequence: TGTGCCAGCAGCTTGTTCCGTTTTGAGGGTATCTCCTACAATGAGCAGTTCTTC. The encoded protein is CASSLFRFEGISYNEQFF.

This clone was recorded only once. V usage is TRBV7-9 and J usage is TRBJ2-7, with 11 bases fitting TRBD1. The CDR3 consists of 16 residues. Losses at the gene ends were 2 bases for V and 2 bases for J; bases not matched to a gene: 5. Germline V gene data show CDR1 as SEHNR and CDR2 as FQNEAQ (reference sequence). CDR3 protein: CASSLIEGQGAYEQYF. The CDR3 DNA follows: TGTGCCAGCAGCTTAATCGAGGGACAGGGGGCCTACGAGCAGTACTTC.

The chain carries TRBV28 and TRBJ2-7; 7 bases are shared with TRBD2. This CDR3 contains 14 residues. CDR1 and CDR2 from the germline V gene are MDHEN and SYDVKM. V shed 7 bases, J shed 3 bases, and the junction held 9 bases outside the gene matches. The CDR3 sequence: CASIAGTNFYEQYF. Here the CDR3 DNA reads TGTGCCAGCATTGCCGGGACTAACTTCTACGAGCAGTACTTC.

The rearrangement joins TRBV5-6 to TRBJ2-7, with D uncertain. The CDR3 is made up of 13 amino acids. CDR1 and CDR2 from the germline V gene are SGHDT and YYEEEE. Between the trimmed V and J ends, which lost 3 bases and 0 bases, there was a span of 7 bases. The CDR3 region is CASSSQISYEQYF. In nucleotides, the CDR3 is TGTGCCAGCAGCTCCCAGATCTCCTACGAGCAGTACTTC. The variable domain in full, completed from reference TRBV5-6 and TRBJ2-7, reads DAGVTQSPTHLIKTRGQQVTLRCSPKSGHDTVSWYQQALGQGPQFIFQYYEEEERQRGNFPDRFSGHQFPNYSSELNVNALLLGDSALYLCASSSQISYEQYFGPGTRLTVT.

V usage is TRBV27 and J usage is TRBJ1-2; possible D gene TRBD1, 6 bases. Germline lookup yields CDR1 MNHEY and CDR2 SMNVEV (reference sequence). Trimming cost V 2 bases and J 7 bases, with 11 bases left between them. This CDR3 spans 13 amino acids. The CDR3 region has the DNA TGTGCCAGCAGTTTACAGGGGTTGGGTGGCTACACCTTC. Its protein product is CASSLQGLGGYTF.

The CDR3 protein is CASSLNQVPWETQYF. The CDR3 DNA is TGTGCCAGCAGCTTGAACCAGGTCCCCTGGGAGACCCAGTACTTC. The chain is built from TRBV5-6 and TRBJ2-5; D is unresolved. The CDR3 totals 15 residues. Germline V gene lookup returns CDR1 SGHDT and CDR2 YYEEEE. Deletions cut 1 base from V and 5 bases from J, with 15 bases between.

The chain links TRBV11-2 to TRBJ1-3; D might be TRBD1 (6 bases). The CDR3 extends over 16 amino acids. CDR1 and CDR2 from the germline V gene are SGHAT and FQNNGV. The V end lost 0 bases, the J end lost 8 bases, and 17 bases lay between the germline ends. The CDR3, as DNA: TGTGCCAGCAGCTTAGATCAAACAGGGTTCCGAGACACCATATATTTT. It translates to CASSLDQTGFRDTIYF.

This chain uses TRBV11-2 with TRBJ1-1; TRBD1 matches 7 bases. The germline CDR1 and CDR2 sequences are SGHAT and FQNNGV. The CDR3 totals 16 residues. With V trimmed by 2 bases and J by 1 base, 7 bases remained unmatched. CDR3 residues: CASSLWLGTANTEAFF. In DNA form, the CDR3 reads TGTGCCAGCAGCTTATGGTTGGGGACAGCGAACACTGAAGCTTTCTTT.

This chain joins TRBV27 and TRBJ1-2, with D unclear. Trimming shortened V by 5 bases and J by 4 bases, and 17 bases separated the two germline ends. Germline values: CDR1 MNHEY, CDR2 SMNVEV (reference sequence). CDR3 length: 15 amino acids. The CDR3 spells CASSPRGGPGYGYTF. CDR3 DNA sequence: TGTGCCAGCAGTCCGCGCGGTGGGCCGGGCTATGGCTACACCTTC.

V and J are TRBV7-8 and TRBJ2-7; 8 positions agree with TRBD1. V lost 5 bases to trimming and J lost 4 bases; unmatched junction nucleotides: 10. Germline assignment: CDR1 SGHVS and CDR2 FQNEAQ. The CDR3 loop spans 15 amino acids. The CDR3, as DNA: TGTGCCAGCAGCGGAACCGGGACAGGATTATACGAGCAGTACTTC. Translation gives CASSGTGTGLYEQYF.

This chain connects TRBV6-2 or TRBV6-3 to TRBJ2-3; unclear D gene. Trimming stripped 2 bases from V and 3 bases from J, with 12 bases between. CDR3 length equals 15 residues. Germline CDR1 is MNHEY and CDR2 is SVGEGT. Here the CDR3 DNA reads TGTGCCAGCAGTTACCAAAGAAGTCCGACAGATACGCAGTATTTT. Protein sequence: CASSYQRSPTDTQYF.

This chain connects TRBV25-1 to TRBJ1-1; D remains ambiguous. The CDR3 runs 15 residues. In germline, CDR1 is MGHDK, CDR2 SYGVNS. Between the trimmed V and J ends, which lost 3 bases and 1 base, there was a span of 12 bases. CDR3 nucleotides: TGTGCCAGCAGTGATCTACATGGGCCGAACACTGAAGCTTTCTTT. This encodes CASSDLHGPNTEAFF.